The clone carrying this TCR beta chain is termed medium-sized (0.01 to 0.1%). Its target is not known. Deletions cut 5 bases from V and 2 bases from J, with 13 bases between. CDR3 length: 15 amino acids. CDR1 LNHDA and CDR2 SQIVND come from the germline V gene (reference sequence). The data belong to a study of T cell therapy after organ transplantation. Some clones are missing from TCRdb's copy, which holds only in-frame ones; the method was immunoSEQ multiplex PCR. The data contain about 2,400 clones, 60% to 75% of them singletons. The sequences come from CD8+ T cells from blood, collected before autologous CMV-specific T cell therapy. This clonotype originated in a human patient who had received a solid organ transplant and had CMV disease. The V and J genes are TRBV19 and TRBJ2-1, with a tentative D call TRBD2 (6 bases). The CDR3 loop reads CASSPGLHAYNEQFF. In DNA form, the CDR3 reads TGTGCCAGTAGTCCGGGACTCCATGCCTACAATGAGCAGTTCTTC.